This T cell receptor beta chain was captured in a study of radiotherapy plus CTLA-4 blockade in lung cancer. Assay used: immunoSEQ multiplex PCR; TCRdb lists only in-frame clones, some missing. Of about 26,000 clones in the sample, roughly three quarters were seen once. The clonotype comes from a human donor with non-small cell lung cancer that progressed on radiotherapy plus ipilimumab. Sequencing used peripheral blood, obtained from a patient treated with radiotherapy plus ipilimumab.

CDR3 region: CASSVAGSNTGELFF. The CDR3 bases are TGTGCCAGCAGCGTTGCGGGATCGAACACCGGGGAGCTGTTTTTT. The chain is built from TRBV9 and TRBJ2-2; perhaps TRBD2 as D (6 bases). CDR1 and CDR2 (germline): SGDLS, YYNGEE. The V and J ends lost 2 bases and 0 bases respectively, with 8 bases between them. The CDR3 consists of 15 residues.